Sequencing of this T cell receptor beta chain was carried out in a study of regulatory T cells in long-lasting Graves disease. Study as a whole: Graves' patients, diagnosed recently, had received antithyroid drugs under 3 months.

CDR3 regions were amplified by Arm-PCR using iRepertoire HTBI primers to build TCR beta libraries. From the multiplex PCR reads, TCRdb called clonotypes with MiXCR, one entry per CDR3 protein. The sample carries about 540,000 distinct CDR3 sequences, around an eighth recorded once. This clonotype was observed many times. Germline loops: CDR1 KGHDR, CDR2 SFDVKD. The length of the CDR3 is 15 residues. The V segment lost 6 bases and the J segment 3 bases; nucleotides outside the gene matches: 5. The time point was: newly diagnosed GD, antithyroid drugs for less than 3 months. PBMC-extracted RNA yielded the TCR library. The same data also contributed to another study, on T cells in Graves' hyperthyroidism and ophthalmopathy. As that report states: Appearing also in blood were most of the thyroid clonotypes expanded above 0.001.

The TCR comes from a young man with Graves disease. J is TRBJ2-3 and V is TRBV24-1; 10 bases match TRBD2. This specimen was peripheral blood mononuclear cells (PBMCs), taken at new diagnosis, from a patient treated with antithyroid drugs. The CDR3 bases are TGTGCCACCAGTAAAGAAGCGGGAGGGACAGATACGCAGTATTTT. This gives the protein CATSKEAGGTDTQYF.